This T cell receptor beta chain comes out of a study of patients and donors after allogeneic stem cell transplantation. A few counts support this clonotype. The CDR3 spans 16 residues. The germline CDR1 and CDR2 sequences are SGHVS and FQNEAQ. The germline V and J ends were trimmed by 7 bases and 2 bases, with 20 bases remaining between them. MiXCR was run by TCRdb on the RT-PCR reads, yielding one entry per CDR3 protein. The sample includes over 350,000 distinct CDR3 sequences, 16% of them seen just once. Specimen: blood, either unsorted or a sorted T cell fraction (not recorded which). The rearrangement joins TRBV7-8 to TRBJ1-1, with a tentative D call TRBD1 (6 bases). The TCR originated in a human donor who was either an allogeneic HSCT recipient or a stem cell or donor lymphocyte infusion donor (not recorded which). It is not recorded whose cells these are; they may come from a transplant donor. This CDR3 is CASNLIGWTANTEAFF. CDR3 sequence (DNA): TGTGCCAGCAACCTCATTGGATGGACAGCCAACACTGAAGCTTTCTTT.